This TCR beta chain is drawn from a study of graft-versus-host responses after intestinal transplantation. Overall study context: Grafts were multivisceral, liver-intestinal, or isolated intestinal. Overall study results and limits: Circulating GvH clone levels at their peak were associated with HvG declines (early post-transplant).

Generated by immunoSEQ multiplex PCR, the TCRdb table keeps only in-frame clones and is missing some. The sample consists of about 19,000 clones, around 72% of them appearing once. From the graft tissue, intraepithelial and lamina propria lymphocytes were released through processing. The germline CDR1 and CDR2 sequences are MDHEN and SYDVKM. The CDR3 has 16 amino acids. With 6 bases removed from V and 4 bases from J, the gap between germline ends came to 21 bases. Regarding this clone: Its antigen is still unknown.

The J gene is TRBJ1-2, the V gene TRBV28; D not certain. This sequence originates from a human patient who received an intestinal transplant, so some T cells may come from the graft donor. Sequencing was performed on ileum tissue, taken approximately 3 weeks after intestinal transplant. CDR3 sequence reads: CASSFLGSSEIYGYTF. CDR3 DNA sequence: TGTGCCAGCAGCTTTCTGGGGAGCTCCGAGATCTATGGCTACACCTTC.